These T cell receptor beta chains were read from a single sample in a study of identical twins. TCRdb recomputed calls from the 5' RACE reads with MiXCR, one row per CDR3 protein. Here the sample spans hundreds of thousands of distinct CDR3 sequences, roughly an eighth being singletons. These records were also assigned to another study, of yellow fever vaccine responses in identical twins.

Material for sequencing was PBMCs. The receptors here all came from a woman aged 18-35 years in good health. Both conserved end residues are part of each CDR3. D genes are given only for firm matches. Rows may omit the clone size; those that give it use once, few, many or a size class.

V gene	D gene	J gene	clone size	CDR3 protein	CDR3 DNA
TRBV5-5	TRBD1	TRBJ2-1	few	CASSYRDRTKNEQFF	TGTGCCAGCAGCTACCGGGACAGAACTAAAAATGAGCAGTTCTTC
TRBV18	TRBD1	TRBJ1-2	.	CASSPDRENYGYTF	TGTGCCAGCTCACCGGACAGGGAAAACTATGGCTACACCTTC
TRBV7-6	.	TRBJ1-6	.	CASSGGVHSPLHF	TGTGCCAGCAGCGGGGGAGTTCATTCACCCCTCCACTTT
TRBV12-3/TRBV12-4	.	TRBJ1-5	many	CASSLEERRNQPQHF	TGTGCCAGCAGTTTAGAGGAAAGGAGAAATCAGCCCCAGCATTTT
TRBV20-1	.	TRBJ2-5	few	CSARSLSGEETQYF	TGCAGTGCTAGATCCCTCTCGGGAGAAGAGACCCAGTACTTC
TRBV24-1	.	TRBJ2-3	many	CATSDLDTQYF	TGTGCCACCAGTGATTTAGATACGCAGTATTTT
TRBV6-5	.	TRBJ2-1	.	CASSYSIGANNEQFF	TGTGCCAGCAGTTACTCTATCGGGGCGAACAATGAGCAGTTCTTC
TRBV7-8	.	TRBJ2-3	once	CASSLAKDITDTQYF	TGTGCCAGCAGCTTAGCAAAGGATATAACAGATACGCAGTATTTT
TRBV10-3	.	TRBJ2-7	many	CAISESLAAGSYEQYF	TGTGCCATCAGTGAGAGCCTAGCCGCGGGTTCCTACGAGCAGTACTTC
TRBV12-5	.	TRBJ2-3	.	CASAESGSTDTQYF	TGTGCTAGTGCCGAGAGCGGGAGCACAGATACGCAGTATTTT
TRBV20-1	.	TRBJ1-6	.	CSARTTGLYSPLHF	TGCAGTGCCCGGACTACAGGGTTATATTCACCCCTCCACTTT
TRBV5-1	.	TRBJ1-1	many	CASSWPGQNTEAFF	TGCGCCAGCAGCTGGCCGGGACAGAACACTGAAGCTTTCTTT
TRBV7-9	TRBD2	TRBJ2-1	few	CASSTLTSGREGNEQFF	TGTGCCAGCAGCACACTGACTAGCGGGAGGGAAGGAAACGAGCAGTTCTTC
TRBV27	.	TRBJ1-5	.	CASSLRAGPNQPQHF	TGTGCCAGCAGTTTAAGGGCAGGGCCCAATCAGCCCCAGCATTTT
TRBV27	TRBD2	TRBJ2-2	.	CASSLFGLAGVMRELFF	TGTGCCAGCAGTTTATTTGGGCTAGCGGGGGTAATGAGGGAGCTGTTTTTT
TRBV29-1	.	TRBJ2-1	few	CSVELGAKSNEQFF	TGCAGCGTCGAACTAGGAGCAAAGTCTAATGAGCAGTTCTTC
TRBV6-5	TRBD1	TRBJ1-1	few	CASSFEGGGEAFF	TGTGCCAGCAGTTTTGAAGGGGGCGGTGAAGCTTTCTTT
TRBV3-1	.	TRBJ2-3	few	CASSQEYPGRTDTQYF	TGTGCCAGCAGCCAAGAGTATCCAGGCCGGACAGATACGCAGTATTTT
TRBV7-9	.	TRBJ2-1	.	CASSPDGVNEQFF	TGTGCCAGCAGCCCGGACGGGGTCAATGAGCAGTTCTTC
TRBV5-1	.	TRBJ2-7	.	CASSLGGGNSYEQYF	TGCGCCAGCAGCTTGGGGGGGGGCAACTCCTACGAGCAGTACTTC
TRBV20-1	TRBD1	TRBJ2-2	few	CSTRTGGPTGELFF	TGCAGTACGAGGACAGGGGGCCCCACCGGGGAGCTGTTTTTT
TRBV29-1	.	TRBJ1-1	few	CSFRTTTEAFF	TGCAGCTTCCGGACGACCACTGAAGCTTTCTTT
TRBV29-1	.	TRBJ2-7	many	CSVRDFYEQYF	TGCAGCGTCCGGGACTTCTACGAGCAGTACTTC
TRBV9	.	TRBJ2-1	few	CASSGTANEQFF	TGTGCCAGCAGCGGGACCGCCAATGAGCAGTTCTTC
TRBV24-1	.	TRBJ2-1	.	CATSDLDEAGSRVEQFF	TGTGCCACCAGTGATTTGGACGAGGCGGGTAGCCGCGTTGAGCAGTTCTTC
TRBV7-9	TRBD1	TRBJ1-2	few	CASSLPGGNNYGYTF	TGTGCCAGCAGCTTACCAGGGGGCAATAACTATGGCTACACCTTC
TRBV5-1	TRBD2	TRBJ2-5	.	CATRPNSGRGAQYF	TGCGCCACCCGCCCCAATAGCGGGAGGGGGGCCCAGTACTTC
TRBV4-1	TRBD1	TRBJ2-3	few	CASSPTPTGGSSNTQYF	TGCGCCAGCAGCCCAACCCCGACAGGGGGCTCTTCGAATACGCAGTATTTT
TRBV10-3	TRBD1	TRBJ1-1	few	CAISEGQGRNTEAFF	TGTGCCATCAGCGAGGGACAGGGGAGGAACACTGAAGCTTTCTTT
TRBV2	.	TRBJ2-3	.	CASSLQGGDTQYF	TGTGCCAGCAGTCTACAGGGTGGAGATACGCAGTATTTT
TRBV2	.	TRBJ1-2	.	CATAKYGYTF	TGTGCCACCGCAAAGTATGGCTACACCTTC
TRBV11-2	.	TRBJ2-1	.	CASSLRSATHNEQFF	TGTGCCAGCAGCTTACGGAGTGCAACACACAATGAGCAGTTCTTC
TRBV28	.	TRBJ2-7	.	CASSFGGFYYEQYF	TGTGCCAGCAGTTTTGGAGGGTTTTACTACGAGCAGTACTTC
TRBV9	.	TRBJ2-7	.	CASSVGAEPPSYEQYF	TGTGCCAGCAGCGTAGGAGCGGAGCCCCCTTCCTACGAGCAGTACTTC
TRBV7-9	.	TRBJ2-2	.	CASSLPRGGPDTGELFF	TGTGCCAGCAGCTTACCGCGAGGGGGGCCCGACACCGGGGAGCTGTTTTTT
TRBV12-3/TRBV12-4	.	TRBJ2-1	.	CASSSSVPYNEQFF	TGTGCCAGCAGTTCATCGGTTCCCTACAATGAGCAGTTCTTC
TRBV3-1	.	TRBJ2-1	.	CASSLADSEQFF	TGTGCCAGCAGCCTTGCTGACTCTGAGCAGTTCTTC
TRBV5-8	TRBD2	TRBJ2-2	few	CASSLEGLAANTGELFF	TGTGCCAGTAGCTTGGAGGGACTAGCGGCGAACACCGGGGAGCTGTTTTTT
TRBV6-5	.	TRBJ1-2	.	CASSYRVSSNYGYTF	TGTGCCAGCAGTTACCGGGTCAGTTCTAACTATGGCTACACCTTC
TRBV7-9	TRBD1	TRBJ1-1	.	CASSAPTGKGATEAFF	TGTGCCAGCAGCGCCCCGACAGGGAAGGGGGCCACTGAAGCTTTCTTT
TRBV20-1	.	TRBJ2-3	many	CSARLSALPPHGVTDTQYF	TGCAGTGCTAGACTAAGTGCGCTCCCTCCTCACGGTGTCACAGATACGCAGTATTTT
TRBV19	.	TRBJ2-2	.	CASSIGDGELFF	TGTGCCAGTAGTATAGGGGACGGGGAGCTGTTTTTT
TRBV2	.	TRBJ2-1	few	CASADFLWAEQFF	TGTGCCAGCGCAGACTTCCTCTGGGCCGAGCAGTTCTTC
TRBV24-1	TRBD2	TRBJ2-1	few	CATSDPGTSGSRYNEQFF	TGTGCCACCAGTGACCCCGGGACTAGCGGGAGTCGGTACAATGAGCAGTTCTTC
TRBV24-1	TRBD1	TRBJ2-1	many	CATSDFGQDYNEQFF	TGTGCCACCAGTGACTTCGGACAGGACTACAATGAGCAGTTCTTC
TRBV10-3	TRBD1	TRBJ2-1	few	CAIRDGTDDNEQFF	TGTGCCATCAGGGATGGGACAGACGACAATGAGCAGTTCTTC
TRBV11-3	.	TRBJ2-3	few	CASSLTAGWTDTQYF	TGTGCCAGCAGCTTAACGGCGGGATGGACAGATACGCAGTATTTT
TRBV10-3	TRBD2	TRBJ2-1	.	CAISERGTSAYNEQFF	TGTGCCATCAGTGAGCGGGGGACTAGCGCATACAATGAGCAGTTCTTC
TRBV7-2	.	TRBJ2-2	.	CASSSRPEGGELFF	TGTGCCAGCAGCTCACGGCCGGAAGGCGGGGAGCTGTTTTTT
TRBV2	.	TRBJ1-3	.	CACSLPGGGPTSGNTIYF	TGTGCCTGCAGTTTACCCGGCGGTGGACCAACCTCTGGAAACACCATATATTTT
TRBV5-1	.	TRBJ2-3	few	CASSLDRGNPSTDTQYF	TGCGCCAGCAGCTTGGATCGGGGCAACCCTAGCACAGATACGCAGTATTTT